The 28 T cell receptor beta chains in this list originate from one sample, sequenced in a study of T cells after yellow fever vaccination. TCRdb ran MiXCR on the 5' RACE reads and lists one entry per CDR3 protein. The data contain fewer than 650,000 distinct CDR3 sequences, 20% to 25% of them singletons. Here the sequenced sample was PBMCs, taken more than 20 days after the first yellow fever vaccination. The receptors come from a young man who received the YFV17D yellow fever vaccine.

DNA for the CDR3: TGTGCCAGCAAATGGGCCGGGGATAGGGGCGAGCAGTACTTC. This gives the protein CASKWAGDRGEQYF. The gene calls are TRBV6-1 and TRBJ2-7, with D possibly being TRBD1 or TRBD2 (5 bases each). Per the germline V gene, CDR1 is MNHNS and CDR2 is SASEGT. Trimming removed 7 bases from V and 6 bases from J, with 19 bases in between. This CDR3 contains 14 residues.

This sequence joins TRBV7-8 and TRBJ2-1; D not resolved. The germline CDR1 and CDR2 sequences are SGHVS and FQNEAQ. CDR3 size: 16 residues. V shed 6 bases and J shed 6 bases, with 21 bases lying between them. The CDR3 bases are TGTGCCAGCAGAAAGGATGGGGTCGGTCCGGGCAATGAGCAGTTCTTC. Protein sequence: CASRKDGVGPGNEQFF. Variable domain in full (rest from reference TRBV7-8 and TRBJ2-1): GAGVSQSPRYKVAKRGQDVALRCDPISGHVSLFWYQQALGQGPEFLTYFQNEAQLDKSGLPSDRFFAERPEGSVSTLKIQRTQQEDSAVYLCASRKDGVGPGNEQFFGPGTRLTVL.

This chain uses TRBV11-1 with TRBJ2-5; maybe TRBD1 (6 bases). V was trimmed by 4 bases and J by 2 bases, leaving 8 bases between them. The CDR3 has 13 amino acids. Germline V lookup: CDR1 SGHAT, CDR2 FQDESV (reference sequence). CDR3 DNA sequence: TGTGCCAGCAGCTACAGGGTTCAAGAGACCCAGTACTTC. This codes for CASSYRVQETQYF. The full variable domain, in which reference TRBV11-1 and TRBJ2-5 provide the parts outside the CDR3, is EAEVAQSPRYKITEKSQAVAFWCDPISGHATLYWYRQILGQGPELLVQFQDESVVDDSQLPKDRFSAERLKGVDSTLKIQPAELGDSAMYLCASSYRVQETQYFGPGTRLLVL.

This clonotype was counted between two and nine times. The chain recombines TRBV12-3 or TRBV12-4 with TRBJ1-1; D is perhaps TRBD1 (5 bases). The CDR3 consists of 13 residues. V was trimmed by 8 bases and J by 2 bases, leaving 12 bases between them. This CDR3 reads CASLGGTNTEAFF. In DNA form, the CDR3 reads TGTGCCAGCCTGGGGGGGACCAACACTGAAGCTTTCTTT.

The rearrangement uses TRBV4-3 and TRBJ2-5; D unresolved. Trimming stripped 1 base from V and 0 bases from J, with 9 bases between. The length of the CDR3 is 15 residues. The germline gives CDR1 LGHNA, CDR2 YSLEER. The CDR3 protein is CASSQGSDYQETQYF. The CDR3 nucleotides read TGCGCCAGCAGCCAAGGGAGCGACTACCAAGAGACCCAGTACTTC.

The chain couples TRBV14 to TRBJ2-1; 8 bases align to TRBD1. V lost 1 base to trimming and J lost 4 bases; unmatched junction nucleotides: 12. The CDR3 runs 18 residues. Per the germline V gene, CDR1 is SGHDN and CDR2 is FVKESK. CDR3 residues: CASSQVNFRDRSYNEQFF. In DNA, the CDR3 is TGTGCCAGCAGCCAAGTAAACTTCCGGGACAGGTCTTACAATGAGCAGTTCTTC.

The V and J genes are TRBV4-1 and TRBJ2-1; D possibly corresponds to TRBD1 (6 bases). The CDR3 is 17 amino acids. Trimming shortened V by 3 bases and J by 5 bases, and 20 bases separated the two germline ends. Germline V gene lookup returns CDR1 MGHRA and CDR2 YSYEKL. CDR3 in DNA: TGCGCCAGCAGCCAGTTAACAGGGTATCGTCCCCACAATGAGCAGTTCTTC. This translates into CASSQLTGYRPHNEQFF.

This clonotype was counted only a few times. J is TRBJ1-2 and V is TRBV10-1; no definite D call. Trimming cost V 6 bases and J 5 bases, with 7 bases left between them. There are 11 residues in the CDR3. Germline V gives CDR1 WNHNN, CDR2 SYGVQD (reference sequence). The CDR3 loop reads CASRPPYGYTF. The CDR3 region has the DNA TGCGCCAGCAGACCCCCGTATGGCTACACCTTC.

This clonotype was seen only a few times. Germline is not matched at one junction end, which may reflect a read error. The chain links TRBV7-7 to TRBJ2-1, with 8 bases aligning to TRBD1. The CDR3 has 13 residues. From germline, CDR1 is SSHAT and CDR2 FNYEAQ (reference sequence). CDR3 in DNA: TGTGCTAGCAGCCCGGGACAGGTCAATGAGCAGTTCTTC. This gives the protein CASSPGQVNEQFF.

The chain carries TRBV2 and TRBJ2-1, with 9 nucleotides matching TRBD2. The CDR3 extends over 17 amino acids. Germline CDR1 SNHLY, CDR2 FYNNEI. V was clipped by 1 base and J by 4 bases; unmatched bases: 8. The CDR3 sequence: CASSEDLSGGLYNEQFF. In DNA, the CDR3 is TGTGCCAGCAGTGAAGACTTGAGCGGGGGGTTGTACAATGAGCAGTTCTTC.

The chain has TRBV29-1 and TRBJ2-1; 7 bases agree with TRBD2. The V gene end was trimmed by 7 bases and the J gene end by 0 bases; junction bases not matched to a gene: 6. The germline V gene has CDR1 SQVTM and CDR2 ANQGSEA. The CDR3 is 14 amino acids. CDR3 sequence (DNA): TGCAGCGCCGGGGGGTTGAGCTCCTACAATGAGCAGTTCTTC. It encodes CSAGGLSSYNEQFF.

The rearrangement joins TRBV5-1 to TRBJ2-3; a weak D match, TRBD2 (6 bases). Germline values: CDR1 SGHRS, CDR2 YFSETQ. The CDR3 has 15 residues. The V end was cut by 7 bases, the J end by 0 bases, with 15 bases between. The CDR3 sequence: CASSLNGGSTDTQYF. The CDR3 DNA reads as TGCGCCAGCTCCCTTAACGGGGGAAGCACAGATACGCAGTATTTT.

This clonotype was recorded a few times. The J gene is TRBJ2-3, the V gene TRBV24-1; D is undetermined. Germline V gives CDR1 KGHDR, CDR2 SFDVKD. This CDR3 comprises 13 residues. The germline V and J ends were trimmed by 5 bases and 4 bases, with 9 bases remaining between them. The CDR3 region has the DNA TGTGCCACCAGTGCGCGGCCAGCAGATACGCAGTATTTT. Translation gives CATSARPADTQYF.

This chain links TRBV6-5 with TRBJ1-2; D call uncertain. CDR3 length equals 14 residues. In germline, CDR1 is MNHEY, CDR2 SVGAGI. Trimming removed 2 bases from V and 4 bases from J, with 11 bases in between. CDR3 nucleotides: TGTGCCAGCAGTTACAATAAAGGAGTCTATGGCTACACCTTC. This encodes CASSYNKGVYGYTF.

In its sample, this clonotype was seen a few times. The J gene is TRBJ2-7, the V gene TRBV4-3; the D gene is possibly TRBD2 (6 bases). The CDR3 runs to 17 residues. CDR1 and CDR2 (germline): LGHNA, YSLEER. Trimming pared 4 bases from V and 1 base from J, leaving 20 bases between. CDR3 nucleotide sequence: TGCGCCAGCAGCCCTAAACTATTGGTGGCGGGATCCTACGAGCAGTACTTC. This encodes CASSPKLLVAGSYEQYF.

This chain links TRBV18 with TRBJ1-4; tentatively, D is TRBD1 (6 bases). This CDR3 region has 16 residues. Trimming took off 4 bases at V and 6 bases at J, with 18 bases between the two ends. Germline V gene sequence: CDR1 KGHSH, CDR2 LQKENI. The CDR3 reads CASSLLLQGGDEKLFF. The CDR3 DNA follows: TGTGCCAGCTCACTCCTACTACAGGGAGGGGATGAAAAACTGTTTTTT. Based on the CDR3 plus reference TRBV18 and TRBJ1-4, the full variable domain is NAGVMQNPRHLVRRRGQEARLRCSPMKGHSHVYWYRQLPEEGLKFMVYLQKENIIDESGMPKERFSAEFPKEGPSILRIQQVVRGDSAAYFCASSLLLQGGDEKLFFGSGTQLSVL.

This chain connects TRBV4-3 to TRBJ2-7, with 10 bases identical to TRBD1. The CDR3 runs 16 residues. V dropped 4 bases and J dropped 4; count of bases not matched to a gene: 10. Germline CDR1 LGHNA, CDR2 YSLEER. CDR3 coding DNA: TGCGCCAGCAGCCGACCGGGACAGGGGCATGGGTACGAGCAGTACGTC. This encodes CASSRPGQGHGYEQYV.

This clonotype was observed a few times. The J gene is TRBJ2-3, the V gene TRBV4-2; 9 bases map to TRBD1. The CDR3 consists of 15 residues. The V and J ends lost 5 bases and 4 bases, in that order; junction bases with no gene match: 7. CDR1 is LGHNA and CDR2 is YNFKEQ in the germline V gene. CDR3 amino acids: CASSNRDRESDTQYF. CDR3 sequence (DNA): TGTGCCAGCAGCAACCGGGACAGGGAATCAGATACGCAGTATTTT.

The chain is built from TRBV4-1 and TRBJ2-3; a possible D gene is TRBD2 (5 bases). The V and J ends lost 0 bases and 0 bases respectively, with 10 bases between them. The V gene's germline CDR1 is MGHRA and CDR2 YSYEKL. This CDR3 comprises 16 residues. The CDR3 sequence is CASSQDPSGSTDTQYF. Here the CDR3 DNA reads TGCGCCAGCAGCCAAGATCCCAGCGGCAGCACAGATACGCAGTATTTT.

This chain connects TRBV11-2 to TRBJ2-2; D remains ambiguous. Looked up from germline, CDR1 is SGHAT and CDR2 is FQNNGV. Trimming took 0 bases from V and 9 from J, leaving 14 bases between them. The CDR3 contains 15 residues. In DNA form, the CDR3 reads TGTGCCAGCAGCTTAGATTTAACAGTCGACCGGGAGCTGTTTTTT. Translation: CASSLDLTVDRELFF.

The J gene is TRBJ2-5, the V gene TRBV6-1; 15 bases map to TRBD2. J lost 10 bases, V lost 8 bases, and 8 bases had no gene match. This CDR3 spans 14 amino acids. Germline lookup yields CDR1 MNHNS and CDR2 SASEGT. DNA for the CDR3: TGTGCCAGCCGGACTAGCGGGGGGGCGGGCAGCCAGTACTTC. Its translation: CASRTSGGAGSQYF.

This sequence joins TRBV9 and TRBJ2-1; 9 positions match TRBD1. V lost 4 bases and J lost 4; bases outside the gene matches: 6. The germline CDR1 and CDR2 sequences are SGDLS and YYNGEE. This CDR3 has 15 amino acids. CDR3 in amino acids: CASSPRDRVYNEQFF. The CDR3 DNA reads as TGTGCCAGCAGCCCCCGGGACAGGGTGTACAATGAGCAGTTCTTC.

A few counts support this clonotype. This chain uses TRBV6-2 or TRBV6-3 with TRBJ2-7; 7 bases agree with TRBD2. The germline V gene encodes CDR1 MNHEY and CDR2 SVGEGT. The CDR3 loop spans 13 amino acids. Trimming at V came to 10 bases and at J to 3 bases, leaving 9 bases not matched to a gene. CDR3 sequence reads: CATLGLADYEQYF. Here the CDR3 DNA reads TGTGCCACCCTAGGGCTAGCGGACTACGAGCAGTACTTC.

This clonotype was found a few times. CDR3 sequence: CSARDPASGGRRRQETQYF. The CDR3 bases are TGCAGTGCTAGAGATCCCGCTAGCGGGGGGAGGCGACGGCAAGAGACCCAGTACTTC. This chain connects TRBV20-1 to TRBJ2-5, with 11 bases that match TRBD2. Germline trimming cut 0 bases from V and 2 bases from J; bases unmatched to any gene: 14. CDR1 and CDR2 (germline): DFQATT, SNEGSKA (reference sequence). The CDR3 loop spans 19 amino acids.

This clonotype has at least ten counts. This chain links TRBV6-2 or TRBV6-3 with TRBJ1-5, with TRBD1 matching over 7 bases. After removal of 7 bases from V and 0 bases from J, the junction contained 15 bases not matched to a gene. Germline V gives CDR1 MNHEY, CDR2 SVGEGT. This CDR3 spans 18 amino acids. CDR3 loop: CASTSRDRLTYSNQPQHF. The DNA of the CDR3 is TGTGCCAGCACCTCCCGGGACAGACTAACGTATAGCAATCAGCCCCAGCATTTT.

This clonotype was seen only a few times. The chain employs TRBV10-3 and TRBJ2-5, with 9 bases aligning to TRBD2. Trimming took 0 bases from V and 2 from J; bases not matched to a gene: 10. The CDR3 runs to 18 residues. In germline, CDR1 is ENHRY, CDR2 SYGVKD. CDR3 DNA: TGTGCCATCAGTGAGTCTGGTGGGCGGGGGGGCGCTCAAGAGACCCAGTACTTC. It specifies CAISESGGRGGAQETQYF.

CDR3 sequence reads: CASSQGGVNEQYF. CDR3 DNA sequence: TGCGCCAGCAGCCAAGGGGGGGTGAACGAGCAGTACTTC. The rearrangement links TRBV4-1 to TRBJ2-7; TRBD2 might be the D (6 bases). Germline V gene sequence: CDR1 MGHRA, CDR2 YSYEKL. V dropped 1 base and J dropped 5 bases, with 9 bases sitting between them. The CDR3 has 13 residues.

The CDR3 bases are TGTGCCAGCAGTTCTCTTGAGCCCTTAGGGTTCTTC. It encodes CASSSLEPLGFF. The chain recombines TRBV7-2 with TRBJ2-1, with unresolved D. Germline V gene sequence: CDR1 SGHTA, CDR2 FQGNSA. The CDR3 is 12 residues long. The V gene lost 6 bases and the J gene lost 15 bases, with 18 bases spanning the gap.